Below, 8 T cell receptor beta chains from the same sample are listed, as sequenced in a study of T cell changes during pregnancy in multiple sclerosis. Clones were sequenced by immunoSEQ multiplex PCR, and TCRdb holds only the in-frame ones, with some missing. In the table there are fewer than 45,000 clones, roughly 88% of which are singletons. The material was CD8+ T cells from peripheral blood mononuclear cells, obtained in the first trimester of pregnancy. The receptors come from a female donor with multiple sclerosis, enrolled in a pregnancy study.

This clone has a single count. This chain links TRBV6-1 with TRBJ1-1, with D possibly TRBD1 on 6 matching bases. The ends were cut back, 2 bases at V and 1 base at J, with 11 bases in the middle. The CDR3 has 15 residues. Germline lookup yields CDR1 MNHNS and CDR2 SASEGT. The CDR3 is CASSESARGNTEAFF. CDR3 nucleotide sequence: TGTGCCAGCAGTGAATCCGCCAGGGGGAACACTGAAGCTTTCTTT.

The chain employs TRBV9 and TRBJ2-2; 10 bases are a match to TRBD2. Unmatched junction bases numbered 7, after V lost 4 bases and J lost 7 bases. The germline V gene has CDR1 SGDLS and CDR2 YYNGEE. The CDR3 length is 15 residues. CDR3 residues: CASSPWTSGGGELFF. Written as DNA, the CDR3 is TGTGCCAGCAGCCCCTGGACTAGCGGAGGCGGGGAGCTGTTTTTT.

This chain connects TRBV5-1 to TRBJ1-3; TRBD1 might be the D (5 bases). The CDR3 runs 14 residues. The germline CDR1 and CDR2 sequences are SGHRS and YFSETQ. V was shortened by 0 bases and J by 5 bases, with 9 bases between the two germline ends. CDR3 sequence (DNA): TGCGCCAGCAGCTTGGCCGGGGGGAGAAACACCATATATTTT. Translating it yields CASSLAGGRNTIYF.

The V and J genes are TRBV6-6 and TRBJ1-2, with D unclear. Trimming removed 4 bases at V and 5 bases at J, with 11 bases between. Germline CDR1 is MNHNY and CDR2 is SVGAGI (reference sequence). The CDR3 covers 13 residues. In DNA form, the CDR3 reads TGTGCCAGCAGTTTGGAGGGTTTATATGGCTACACCTTC. Translation gives CASSLEGLYGYTF.

V and J are TRBV11-3 and TRBJ1-4; D not certain. Trimming removed 4 bases from V and 2 bases from J, with 11 bases in between. This CDR3 comprises 15 residues. Germline V gives CDR1 SGHNT, CDR2 YENEEA. CDR3 residues: CASSSNRRTNEKLFF. The CDR3 DNA reads as TGTGCCAGCAGCTCTAACAGACGGACTAATGAAAAACTGTTTTTT.

The rearrangement joins TRBV19 to TRBJ1-5, with 7 positions matching TRBD1. The CDR3 is 16 residues long. In germline, CDR1 is LNHDA, CDR2 SQIVND (reference sequence). V dropped 6 bases and J dropped 3; count of bases not matched to a gene: 11. The chain's CDR3 is CASSRPRTGLNQPQHF. The CDR3 bases are TGTGCCAGTAGCCGCCCTCGGACAGGACTCAATCAGCCCCAGCATTTT.

The chain carries TRBV27 and TRBJ1-1, with 9 nucleotides matching TRBD1. The CDR3 covers 15 residues. Germline V gives CDR1 MNHEY, CDR2 SMNVEV (reference sequence). The V gene end was trimmed by 3 bases and the J gene end by 8 bases; junction bases not matched to a gene: 10. CDR3 sequence reads: CASSFSGTGTAEAFF. The CDR3 DNA sequence: TGTGCCAGCAGTTTTTCCGGGACAGGGACGGCGGAAGCTTTCTTT.

The chain employs TRBV7-2 and TRBJ2-2; 7 bases are shared with TRBD2. The CDR3 extends over 15 amino acids. V shed 1 base and J 5 bases; nucleotides not matched to a gene: 4. Germline lookup yields CDR1 SGHTA and CDR2 FQGNSA. The CDR3 DNA reads TGTGCCAGCAGCTTAGTCGTCGGGAGGACCGGGGAGCTGTTTTTT. Translating it yields CASSLVVGRTGELFF.